This record concerns one TCR beta chain sequence. This specimen belongs to a study of shared T cell receptors in the human thymus. Assay used: immunoSEQ multiplex PCR; TCRdb lists only in-frame clones, some missing. The profile shows 700,000 or so clones, approximately 85% of them singletons. This sample was also put to use in a study of human thymus T cells. That study adds: Corrective cardiac operations yielded the resected thymus tissue.

The receptor's source is a girl in the first two years of life with a congenital heart defect. Sequenced sample: thymocytes.

CDR3 in DNA: TGTGCCAGCAGCTTGGGGACGACAGGGGATAGATTCTATGGCTACACCTTC. Translation gives CASSLGTTGDRFYGYTF. The chain recombines TRBV5-4 with TRBJ1-2; 8 nucleotides match TRBD1. V shed 0 bases and J 4 bases; nucleotides not matched to a gene: 11. The CDR3 runs 17 residues. Germline V gene data show CDR1 as SGHNT and CDR2 as YYREEE (reference sequence).